This passage covers 18 T cell receptor beta chains from one sample sequenced in a study of CD8+CD57+ T cells in acquired aplastic anemia. CDR3 and TCR beta VDJ profiling relied on a genomic DNA template. One entry per CDR3 protein results from TCRdb running MiXCR on the reads. This table has 400,000 to 450,000 distinct CDR3 sequences, about two thirds appearing once. The sequenced material came from sorted CD4+, CD8+, or CD8+CD57+ T cells (not recorded which) from PBMCs. Receptor source: a human donor in good health, serving as a control.

This chain connects TRBV18 to TRBJ1-6, with D possibly TRBD1 on 5 matching bases. CDR1 and CDR2 from the germline V gene are KGHSH and LQKENI. The CDR3 runs 19 residues. Trimming cost V 1 base and J 4 bases, with 20 bases left between them. As DNA, the CDR3 is TGTGCCAGCTCACCACTGACTGGGGGATCGGGGGAGTATAATTCACCCCTCCACTTT. This encodes CASSPLTGGSGEYNSPLHF. The full variable domain, in which reference TRBV18 and TRBJ1-6 provide the parts outside the CDR3, is NAGVMQNPRHLVRRRGQEARLRCSPMKGHSHVYWYRQLPEEGLKFMVYLQKENIIDESGMPKERFSAEFPKEGPSILRIQQVVRGDSAAYFCASSPLTGGSGEYNSPLHFGNGTRLTVT.

The CDR3 loop is CASRPSSGGGYEQYF. For the CDR3, the DNA is TGTGCCAGCAGGCCCTCTAGCGGGGGCGGTTACGAGCAGTACTTC. This sequence joins TRBV6-6 and TRBJ2-7, with 10 bases fitting TRBD2. This CDR3 has 15 amino acids. Trimming took 6 bases from V and 4 from J; bases not matched to a gene: 9. Looked up from germline, CDR1 is MNHNY and CDR2 is SVGAGI (reference sequence).

Concerning this clonotype: Germline and junction disagree at one end, which may indicate a read error. The chain has TRBV7-2 and TRBJ2-5; tentative D call: TRBD1 (5 bases). In germline, CDR1 is SGHTA, CDR2 FQGNSA. The CDR3 totals 13 residues. CDR3 nucleotide sequence: TGTGCCAGCAGGTCAGGGCGACAAGCGACCCCTAGCTTC. Its translation is CASRSGRQATPSF.

The CDR3 DNA reads TGCAGTGCCAACCCCGGAGGGGGCTCAGATACGCAGTATTTT. Its translation is CSANPGGGSDTQYF. The chain recombines TRBV20-1 with TRBJ2-3; D may be TRBD1 (7 bases). The germline CDR1 and CDR2 sequences are DFQATT and SNEGSKA (reference sequence). The CDR3 totals 14 residues. Trimming took 6 bases from V and 4 from J, leaving 17 bases between them.

V and J are TRBV7-9 and TRBJ2-7, with D perhaps TRBD2 (5 bases). CDR3 length: 13 residues. The V end was cut by 5 bases, the J end by 6 bases, with 14 bases between. Germline V lookup: CDR1 SEHNR, CDR2 FQNEAQ (reference sequence). Here the CDR3 reads CASSTGSDSEQYV. CDR3 nucleotide sequence: TGTGCCAGCAGCACGGGGAGTGACTCCGAGCAGTACGTC.

This clonotype appeared a single time. V is TRBV7-3 and J is TRBJ1-2; D remains unclear. This CDR3 contains 17 residues. The germline V and J ends were trimmed by 4 bases and 1 base, with 19 bases remaining between them. Germline lookup yields CDR1 SGHTA and CDR2 FQGTGA. CDR3 DNA: TGTGCCAGCAGCTCCCGTGGTTCAATAGGCGATAACTATGGCTACACCTTC. Translating it yields CASSSRGSIGDNYGYTF.

This clonotype was counted a few times. At one end, the junction sequence differs from germline, possibly due to a read error. The chain couples TRBV4-3 to TRBJ2-1; TRBD2 matches at 16 bases. There are 17 residues in the CDR3. The germline V gene has CDR1 LGHNA and CDR2 YSLEER. The CDR3 DNA is TGCGCCAGCAGGCAAGGGACTAGCGGGGGGGCCGGGGATGAGCAGTTCTTC. Its protein product is CASRQGTSGGAGDEQFF.

This clonotype was counted a few times. One base away lies a much larger clone, so this may be a sequencing read error. V gene TRBV20-1 combines with J gene TRBJ2-5; TRBD2 matches at 7 bases. CDR3 size: 15 residues. From germline, CDR1 is DFQATT and CDR2 SNEGSKA (reference sequence). The CDR3 DNA is TGCAGTGCCCCCAAGGGAGCTAGCGGACAAGAGGCCCAGTACTTC. Protein: CSAPKGASGQEAQYF.

Turning to this clonotype: The junction differs from germline at one of its ends, possibly a read error. The chain carries TRBV19 and TRBJ1-6; D not resolved. This CDR3 is built from 14 residues. Germline CDR1 reads LNHDA; CDR2 reads SQIVND (reference sequence). DNA for the CDR3: TGTGCCAGCAGTTCAAGCGCTGCTAATGAAAACCTGTTCTTT. Residues: CASSSSAANENLFF.

The CDR3 region is CASTQKAATGELFF. The DNA of the CDR3 is TGTGCCAGCACCCAGAAAGCAGCCACCGGGGAGCTGTTTTTT. This chain joins TRBV7-3 and TRBJ2-2, with unresolved D. CDR1 and CDR2 from the germline V gene are SGHTA and FQGTGA. The V gene lost 7 bases and the J gene lost 4 bases, with 13 bases spanning the gap. The CDR3 spans 14 residues.

The V and J genes are TRBV5-5 and TRBJ2-3; D unclear. Trimming pared 0 bases from V and 2 bases from J, leaving 10 bases between. The CDR3 loop spans 15 amino acids. CDR1 and CDR2 (germline): SGHKS, YYEKEE (reference sequence). Written as DNA, the CDR3 is TGTGCCAGCAGCTTGGACGGGTGGAACACAGATACGCAGTATTTT. It encodes CASSLDGWNTDTQYF.

This clonotype was picked up one time. This rearrangement joins TRBV24-1 to TRBJ2-7, with TRBD2 as a possible D gene (6 bases). The germline CDR1 and CDR2 sequences are KGHDR and SFDVKD. Trimming stripped 6 bases from V and 4 bases from J, with 15 bases between. This CDR3 contains 14 residues. The CDR3 DNA sequence: TGTGCCACCAGTAGGGGCCGGGGGAGGTACGAGCAGTACTTC. This encodes CATSRGRGRYEQYF.

V is TRBV5-4 and J is TRBJ2-7; 8 bases fit TRBD1. The CDR3 spans 16 residues. Trimming took 4 bases from V and 2 from J; bases not matched to a gene: 11. The V gene's germline CDR1 is SGHNT and CDR2 YYREEE (reference sequence). The CDR3 reads CASSVSRRTGTYEQYF. The CDR3 DNA sequence: TGTGCCAGCAGCGTAAGCAGGAGGACAGGGACCTACGAGCAGTACTTC.

This clonotype was found once. Without the conserved terminal phenylalanine or tryptophan, this CDR3 likely stems from a read error. It is unclear where the CDR3 begins or ends on the DNA, so no DNA is shown, and the CDR3 is as TCRdb lists it. CDR3 region: CASGQGAGNEKNL. The chain employs TRBV7-3 and TRBJ2-1; the D call of TRBD1 is as the table states it, not checked on the DNA. The length of the CDR3 is 13 amino acids, counting both ends. Germline V gene lookup returns CDR1 SGHTA and CDR2 FQGTGA.

This clonotype was picked up many times. The chain recombines TRBV24-1 with TRBJ2-5; maybe TRBD1 (6 bases). Germline V gene data show CDR1 as KGHDR and CDR2 as SFDVKD. This CDR3 has 14 residues. Deletions cut 4 bases from V and 0 bases from J, with 8 bases between. As DNA, the CDR3 is TGTGCCACCAGTGAAAACAGGGACCAAGAGACCCAGTACTTC. Translated, it gives CATSENRDQETQYF.

This clonotype appeared many times. The gene calls are TRBV3-1 and TRBJ2-1; 10 bases agree with TRBD2. The V gene's germline CDR1 is LGHDT and CDR2 YNNKEL (reference sequence). The V segment lost 3 bases and the J segment 8 bases; nucleotides outside the gene matches: 4. The CDR3 covers 14 residues. The DNA for the CDR3 is TGTGCCAGCAGCCAGGCAGCGGGGGGGCATGAGCAGTTCTTC. This codes for CASSQAAGGHEQFF.

The chain recombines TRBV9 with TRBJ1-5; D is unclear. Germline assignment: CDR1 SGDLS and CDR2 YYNGEE. The CDR3 extends over 13 amino acids. V was trimmed by 0 bases and J by 11 bases, leaving 12 bases between them. DNA for the CDR3: TGTGCCAGCAGCGTAGGGATAAGAGAGACCCAGCATTTT. It translates to CASSVGIRETQHF. The entire variable domain, with the rest obtained from reference TRBV9 and TRBJ1-5, is as follows: DSGVTQTPKHLITATGQRVTLRCSPRSGDLSVYWYQQSLDQGLQFLIQYYNGEERAKGNILERFSAQQFPDLHSELNLSSLELGDSALYFCASSVGIRETQHFGDGTRLSIL.

The V call is TRBV9, the J call TRBJ2-3, with 11 bases aligning to TRBD2. CDR3 length equals 16 residues. The ends lost 0 bases at V and 6 bases at J; junction bases unmatched: 6. Per germline, CDR1 SGDLS and CDR2 YYNGEE. The CDR3 nucleotides are TGTGCCAGCAGCGTAGTAGGTAGCGGGGGGGCGGATACGCAGTATTTT. Protein product: CASSVVGSGGADTQYF.